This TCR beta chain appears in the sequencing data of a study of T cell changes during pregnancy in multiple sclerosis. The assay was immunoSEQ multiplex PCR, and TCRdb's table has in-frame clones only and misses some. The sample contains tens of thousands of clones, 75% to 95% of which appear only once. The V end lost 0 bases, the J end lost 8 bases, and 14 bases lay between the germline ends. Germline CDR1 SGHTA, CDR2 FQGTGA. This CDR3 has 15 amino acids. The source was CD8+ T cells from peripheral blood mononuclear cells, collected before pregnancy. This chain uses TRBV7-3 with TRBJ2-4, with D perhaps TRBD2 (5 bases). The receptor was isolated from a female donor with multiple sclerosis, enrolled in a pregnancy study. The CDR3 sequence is CASSLTGGSGDIQYF. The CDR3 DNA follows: TGTGCCAGCAGCTTAACGGGTGGGAGTGGGGACATTCAGTACTTC.